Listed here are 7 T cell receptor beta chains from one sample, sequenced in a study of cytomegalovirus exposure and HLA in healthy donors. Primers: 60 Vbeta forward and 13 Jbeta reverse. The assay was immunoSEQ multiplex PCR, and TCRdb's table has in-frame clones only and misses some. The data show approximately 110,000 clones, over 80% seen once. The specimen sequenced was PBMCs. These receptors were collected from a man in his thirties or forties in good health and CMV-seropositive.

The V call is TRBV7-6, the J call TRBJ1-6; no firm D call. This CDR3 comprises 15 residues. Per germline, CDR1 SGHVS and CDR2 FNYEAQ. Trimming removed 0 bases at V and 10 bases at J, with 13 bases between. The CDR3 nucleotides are TGTGCCAGCAGCTTAGCTAGCAGTTCCGACTCACCCCTCCACTTT. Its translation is CASSLASSSDSPLHF.

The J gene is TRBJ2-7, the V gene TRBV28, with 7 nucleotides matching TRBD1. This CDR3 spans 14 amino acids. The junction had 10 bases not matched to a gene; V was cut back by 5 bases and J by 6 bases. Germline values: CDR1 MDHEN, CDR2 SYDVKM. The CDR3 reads CASSPQDRVAEQYF. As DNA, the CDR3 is TGTGCCAGCAGTCCACAAGACAGGGTGGCCGAGCAGTACTTC. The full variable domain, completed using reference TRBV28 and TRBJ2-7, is DVKVTQSSRYLVKRTGEKVFLECVQDMDHENMFWYRQDPGLGLRLIYFSYDVKMKEKGDIPEGYSVSREKKERFSLILESASTNQTSMYLCASSPQDRVAEQYFGPGTRLTVT.

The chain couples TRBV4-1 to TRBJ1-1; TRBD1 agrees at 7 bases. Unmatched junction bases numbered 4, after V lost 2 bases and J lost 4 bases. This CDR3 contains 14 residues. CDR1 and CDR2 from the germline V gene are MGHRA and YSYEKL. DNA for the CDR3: TGCGCCAGCAGCCAACCAACAGGGGCCACTGAAGCTTTCTTT. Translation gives CASSQPTGATEAFF.

CDR3: CASSPVLAGATDTQYF. In nucleotides, the CDR3 is TGTGCCAGCTCACCCGTTCTAGCGGGGGCCACAGATACGCAGTATTTT. The V and J genes are TRBV18 and TRBJ2-3, with 10 bases fitting TRBD2. Germline V gene data show CDR1 as KGHSH and CDR2 as LQKENI. There are 16 residues in the CDR3. Germline trimming cut 3 bases from V and 2 bases from J; bases unmatched to any gene: 5.

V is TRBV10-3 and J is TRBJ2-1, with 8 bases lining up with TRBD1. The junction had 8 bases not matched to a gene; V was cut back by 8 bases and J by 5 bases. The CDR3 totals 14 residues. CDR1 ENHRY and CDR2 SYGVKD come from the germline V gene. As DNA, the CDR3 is TGTGCCATCTGGACCGGGACAGGCCACAATGAGCAGTTCTTC. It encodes CAIWTGTGHNEQFF.

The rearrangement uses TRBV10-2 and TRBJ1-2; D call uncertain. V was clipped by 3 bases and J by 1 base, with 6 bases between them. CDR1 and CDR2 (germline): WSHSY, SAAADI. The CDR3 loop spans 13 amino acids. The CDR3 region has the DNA TGCGCCAGCAGTGACGTCAGTAACTATGGCTACACCTTC. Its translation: CASSDVSNYGYTF.

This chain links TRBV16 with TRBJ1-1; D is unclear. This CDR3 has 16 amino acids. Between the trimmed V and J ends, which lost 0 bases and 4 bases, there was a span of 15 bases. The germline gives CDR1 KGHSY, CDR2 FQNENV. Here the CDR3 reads CASSQSPLGSFTEAFF. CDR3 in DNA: TGTGCCAGCAGCCAATCACCCCTGGGCAGTTTCACTGAAGCTTTCTTT.